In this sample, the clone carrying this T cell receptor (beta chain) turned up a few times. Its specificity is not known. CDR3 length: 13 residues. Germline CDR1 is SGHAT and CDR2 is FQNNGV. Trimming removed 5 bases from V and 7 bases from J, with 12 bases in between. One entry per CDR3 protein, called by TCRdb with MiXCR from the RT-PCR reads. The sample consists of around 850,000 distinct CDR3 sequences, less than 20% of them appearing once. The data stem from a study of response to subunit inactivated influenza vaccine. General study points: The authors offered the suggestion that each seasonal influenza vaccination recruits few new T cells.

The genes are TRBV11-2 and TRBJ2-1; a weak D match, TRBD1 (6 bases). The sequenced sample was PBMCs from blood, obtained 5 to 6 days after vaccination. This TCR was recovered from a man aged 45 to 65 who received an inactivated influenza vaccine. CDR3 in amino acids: CASSNLTGNEQFF. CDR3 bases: TGTGCCAGCAGCAACCTTACAGGGAATGAGCAGTTCTTC.